The T cell receptor beta chain described here comes from a study of shared clonotypes between healthy human individuals. V lost 5 bases and J lost 5; bases outside the gene matches: 7. The CDR3 runs to 14 residues. Looked up from germline, CDR1 is SEHNR and CDR2 is FQNEAQ (reference sequence). Clones were read by immunoSEQ multiplex PCR, and TCRdb kept only the in-frame ones, dropping some. The data show approximately 740,000 clones, with around 72% seen just once and approximately 1.6% held by the top ten. Sequenced material: memory CD4+ T cells sorted from blood. Documented subset: CD45RA-negative fraction. This receptor was obtained from a woman aged 25 to 39 in good health. V is TRBV7-9 and J is TRBJ2-5; TRBD1 aligns across 8 bases. Here the CDR3 DNA reads TGTGCCAGCAGCCCAGGGGGCATCGGGGAGACCCAGTACTTC. This encodes CASSPGGIGETQYF. Full variable domain (outside the CDR3, taken from reference TRBV7-9 and TRBJ2-5): DTGVSQNPRHKITKRGQNVTFRCDPISEHNRLYWYRQTLGQGPEFLTYFQNEAQLEKSRLLSDRFSAERPKGSFSTLEIQRTEQGDSAMYLCASSPGGIGETQYFGPGTRLLVL.